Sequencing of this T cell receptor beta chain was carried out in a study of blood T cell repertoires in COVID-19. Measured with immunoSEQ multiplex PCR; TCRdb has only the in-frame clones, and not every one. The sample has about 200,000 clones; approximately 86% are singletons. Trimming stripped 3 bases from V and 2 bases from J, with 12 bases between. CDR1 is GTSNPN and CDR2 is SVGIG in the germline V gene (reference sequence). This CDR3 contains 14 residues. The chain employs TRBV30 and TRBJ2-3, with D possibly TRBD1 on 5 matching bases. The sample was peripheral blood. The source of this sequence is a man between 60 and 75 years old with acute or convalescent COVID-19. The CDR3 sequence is CAWRGVGITDTQYF. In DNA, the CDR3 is TGTGCCTGGAGAGGGGTCGGAATCACAGATACGCAGTATTTT.